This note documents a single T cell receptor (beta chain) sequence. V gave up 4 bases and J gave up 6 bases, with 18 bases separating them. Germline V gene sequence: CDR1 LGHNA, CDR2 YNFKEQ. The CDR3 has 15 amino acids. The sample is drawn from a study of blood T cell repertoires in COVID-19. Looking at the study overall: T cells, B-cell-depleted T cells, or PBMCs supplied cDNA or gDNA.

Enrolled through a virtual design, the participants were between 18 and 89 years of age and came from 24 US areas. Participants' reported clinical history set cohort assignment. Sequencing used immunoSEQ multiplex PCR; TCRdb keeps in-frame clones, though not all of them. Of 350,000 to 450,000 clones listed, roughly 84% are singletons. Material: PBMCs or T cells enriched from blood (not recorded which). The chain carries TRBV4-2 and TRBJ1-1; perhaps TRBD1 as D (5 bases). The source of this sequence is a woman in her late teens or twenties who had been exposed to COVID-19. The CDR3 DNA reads TGTGCCAGCAGCCCCCGCCCGGGGGATCAGGCTGAAGCTTTCTTT. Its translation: CASSPRPGDQAEAFF.